Listed below are T cell receptor beta chains from one sample, sequenced in a study of cytomegalovirus exposure and HLA in healthy donors. Produced via immunoSEQ multiplex PCR; TCRdb's table is partial and in-frame only. The sample lists about 110,000 clones, roughly 82% occurring once. Sequenced material: PBMCs. Every receptor here comes from a male donor in good health and CMV-seropositive. The CDR3 runs from the conserved cysteine through the conserved F or W. A D gene is named only where the DNA matches it firmly. Expanded clones are given a class, and other clones once, few, many or no size at all.

d_gene: NA
j_gene: TRBJ1-1
abundance: few
v_gene: TRBV5-1
CDR3nt: TGCGCCAGCACGGAACAGGCGGGAGGCGGCACTGAAGCTTTCTTT
CDR3aa: CASTEQAGGGTEAFF

d_gene: TRBD1
j_gene: TRBJ2-1
abundance: NA
v_gene: TRBV27
CDR3nt: TGTGCCAGCAGTTTATCGGGGGACAGTACCTACAATGAGCAGTTCTTC
CDR3aa: CASSLSGDSTYNEQFF

d_gene: NA
j_gene: TRBJ2-7
abundance: NA
v_gene: TRBV29-1
CDR3nt: TGCAGTGCCACGGACTCGCACCTATACGAGCAGTACTTC
CDR3aa: CSATDSHLYEQYF

d_gene: TRBD2
j_gene: TRBJ2-1
abundance: NA
v_gene: TRBV30
CDR3nt: TGTGCCTGGAGTGTATTAGCGGGACGGCACAATGAGCAGTTCTTC
CDR3aa: CAWSVLAGRHNEQFF

d_gene: TRBD1
j_gene: TRBJ2-7
abundance: few
v_gene: TRBV7-8
CDR3nt: TGTGCCAGCAGACCACAGGGGTACGAGCAGTACTTC
CDR3aa: CASRPQGYEQYF

d_gene: NA
j_gene: TRBJ1-1
abundance: NA
v_gene: TRBV7-8
CDR3nt: TGTGCCAGCAGCTTAGTCGGTGGGGCAGGGCGTGAAGCTTTCTTT
CDR3aa: CASSLVGGAGREAFF

d_gene: NA
j_gene: TRBJ2-7
abundance: once
v_gene: TRBV28
CDR3nt: TGTGCCAGCAGTTTCCGGGGGATGAAGAACGAGCAGTACTTC
CDR3aa: CASSFRGMKNEQYF

d_gene: NA
j_gene: TRBJ2-2
abundance: NA
v_gene: TRBV5-4
CDR3nt: TGTGCCAGCAGCGCAACTGGGCCAAGCAACGGGATGCTGTTTTTT
CDR3aa: CASSATGPSNGMLFF

d_gene: TRBD1
j_gene: TRBJ1-2
abundance: NA
v_gene: TRBV7-2
CDR3nt: TGTGCCAGCAGTCGACAGGGCTCTGGTGGCTACACCTTC
CDR3aa: CASSRQGSGGYTF

d_gene: NA
j_gene: TRBJ2-7
abundance: NA
v_gene: TRBV27
CDR3nt: TGTGCCAGCAGTCCCACCTGGGGAGAATACGAGCAGTACTTC
CDR3aa: CASSPTWGEYEQYF

d_gene: NA
j_gene: TRBJ2-2
abundance: NA
v_gene: TRBV28
CDR3nt: TGTGCCAGCAGTCGAACAGGAAGTGCCGGGGAGCTGTTTTTT
CDR3aa: CASSRTGSAGELFF

d_gene: NA
j_gene: TRBJ1-1
abundance: NA
v_gene: TRBV6-4
CDR3nt: TGTGCCAGCAGTTCGGACAGGAACACTGAAGCTTTCTTT
CDR3aa: CASSSDRNTEAFF

d_gene: TRBD1
j_gene: TRBJ2-1
abundance: NA
v_gene: TRBV11-2
CDR3nt: TGTGCCAGCAGCCTGATGTGGACAGGGGGGAATGAGCAGTTCTTC
CDR3aa: CASSLMWTGGNEQFF

d_gene: NA
j_gene: TRBJ2-7
abundance: NA
v_gene: TRBV9
CDR3nt: TGTGCCAGCAGCGTAGACACGTACTACGAGCAGTACTTC
CDR3aa: CASSVDTYYEQYF

d_gene: TRBD2
j_gene: TRBJ2-2
abundance: few
v_gene: TRBV5-1
CDR3nt: TGCGCCAGCAGCTTGACTAGCGGAGGCGGGGAGCTGTTTTTT
CDR3aa: CASSLTSGGGELFF

d_gene: TRBD2
j_gene: TRBJ2-7
abundance: NA
v_gene: TRBV5-1
CDR3nt: TGCGCCAGCAGCCTAGGGACTAGCTCTCTCGAGCAGTACTTC
CDR3aa: CASSLGTSSLEQYF

d_gene: TRBD1
j_gene: TRBJ2-1
abundance: NA
v_gene: TRBV7-9
CDR3nt: TGTGCCAGCAGTTCCCGCCGGACAGGGGTTCCCGACTCCTACAATGAGCAGTTCTTC
CDR3aa: CASSSRRTGVPDSYNEQFF

d_gene: NA
j_gene: TRBJ1-1
abundance: NA
v_gene: TRBV6-5
CDR3nt: TGTGCCAGCAGTTACGGGGGCCTGAACACTGAAGCTTTCTTT
CDR3aa: CASSYGGLNTEAFF

d_gene: NA
j_gene: TRBJ2-1
abundance: NA
v_gene: TRBV9
CDR3nt: TGTGCCAGCAGCGACCCCAGGGAAGCCTACAATGAGCAGTTCTTC
CDR3aa: CASSDPREAYNEQFF

d_gene: NA
j_gene: TRBJ1-4
abundance: NA
v_gene: TRBV15
CDR3nt: TGTGCCACCAGCAGAGAGGTCTACGCAACTAATGAAAAACTGTTTTTT
CDR3aa: CATSREVYATNEKLFF

d_gene: NA
j_gene: TRBJ1-1
abundance: NA
v_gene: TRBV5-6
CDR3nt: TGTGCCAGCAGCTTTTATTACAGGGCTGGGGGCACTGAAGCTTTCTTT
CDR3aa: CASSFYYRAGGTEAFF

d_gene: NA
j_gene: TRBJ1-6
abundance: NA
v_gene: TRBV7-2
CDR3nt: TGTGCCAGCAGCTTAGCGTCCGCTAGCTCCTATAATTCACCCCTCCACTTT
CDR3aa: CASSLASASSYNSPLHF

d_gene: NA
j_gene: TRBJ1-1
abundance: NA
v_gene: TRBV7-8
CDR3nt: TGTGCCAGCAGCTTAGCGGCAGGGAGGGAAGCTTTCTTT
CDR3aa: CASSLAAGREAFF

d_gene: TRBD1
j_gene: TRBJ2-7
abundance: NA
v_gene: TRBV4-3
CDR3nt: TGCGCCAGCAGCCAAGAGACAGGGGACTCCTACGAGCAGTACTTC
CDR3aa: CASSQETGDSYEQYF

d_gene: NA
j_gene: TRBJ1-5
abundance: once
v_gene: TRBV5-1
CDR3nt: TGCGCCAGCAGCCCGGAGGGCAATCAGCCCCAGCATTTT
CDR3aa: CASSPEGNQPQHF

d_gene: NA
j_gene: TRBJ1-2
abundance: NA
v_gene: TRBV18
CDR3nt: TGTGCCAGCTCATCCTGGAGACAGCCGAATGGCTACACCTTC
CDR3aa: CASSSWRQPNGYTF

d_gene: TRBD2
j_gene: TRBJ2-7
abundance: NA
v_gene: TRBV5-1
CDR3nt: TGCGCCAGCAGCTTGTCGGGTAGCGGGGGATTCTACGAGCAGTACTTC
CDR3aa: CASSLSGSGGFYEQYF

d_gene: NA
j_gene: TRBJ2-2
abundance: NA
v_gene: TRBV12-5
CDR3nt: TGTGCTAGTGGCTCGGGTTACAACACCGGGGAGCTGTTTTTT
CDR3aa: CASGSGYNTGELFF

d_gene: NA
j_gene: TRBJ1-5
abundance: once
v_gene: TRBV28
CDR3nt: TGTGCCAGCAGCAAGGCCCCCTACACGACAGGCTTGAATCAGCCCCAGCATTTT
CDR3aa: CASSKAPYTTGLNQPQHF

d_gene: TRBD2
j_gene: TRBJ2-3
abundance: NA
v_gene: TRBV7-9
CDR3nt: TGTGCCAGCAGCACGTATACTAGCGGGAGGGCCTATTCAGATACGCAGTATTTT
CDR3aa: CASSTYTSGRAYSDTQYF

d_gene: NA
j_gene: TRBJ2-2
abundance: NA
v_gene: TRBV7-2
CDR3nt: TGTGCCAGCAGCTTTTTGGAGCGGAACACCGGGGAGCTGTTTTTT
CDR3aa: CASSFLERNTGELFF

d_gene: TRBD1
j_gene: TRBJ1-6
abundance: few
v_gene: TRBV18
CDR3nt: TGTGCCAGCTCCGCCACAGGGGGCGGGAATTCACCCCTCAACTTT
CDR3aa: CASSATGGGNSPLNF

d_gene: NA
j_gene: TRBJ2-3
abundance: once
v_gene: TRBV12-5
CDR3nt: TGTGCTAGTGGTTTGGCCCCGACAGGGACTGGCCCCACAGATACGCAGTATTTT
CDR3aa: CASGLAPTGTGPTDTQYF

d_gene: TRBD1
j_gene: TRBJ1-1
abundance: NA
v_gene: TRBV5-1
CDR3nt: TGCGCCAGCAGTTTGGCCGCAGGGGGGTTATTCGCTGAAGCTTTCTTT
CDR3aa: CASSLAAGGLFAEAFF

d_gene: NA
j_gene: TRBJ1-5
abundance: few
v_gene: TRBV27
CDR3nt: TGTGCCAGCAGTTTAAGGTGGGGCGGAGATCAGCCCCAGCATTTT
CDR3aa: CASSLRWGGDQPQHF

d_gene: NA
j_gene: TRBJ2-7
abundance: NA
v_gene: TRBV4-3
CDR3nt: TGCGCCAGCAGCCAAGTATGGCAGGGGCTTAACGAGCAGTACTTC
CDR3aa: CASSQVWQGLNEQYF

d_gene: TRBD1
j_gene: TRBJ1-5
abundance: NA
v_gene: TRBV30
CDR3nt: TGTGCCTGGAGCGTTGGGACAGTTAGCAATCAGCCCCAGCATTTT
CDR3aa: CAWSVGTVSNQPQHF

d_gene: TRBD1
j_gene: TRBJ1-1
abundance: few
v_gene: TRBV2
CDR3nt: TGTGCCAGCAGTGTGGGCAGGGGGCAGACCGAAGCTTTCTTT
CDR3aa: CASSVGRGQTEAFF

d_gene: NA
j_gene: TRBJ1-4
abundance: NA
v_gene: TRBV5-4
CDR3nt: TGTGCCAGCAGCAAGGCGGGCAGGGAGGGGAGTGAAAAACTGTTTTTT
CDR3aa: CASSKAGREGSEKLFF

d_gene: NA
j_gene: TRBJ2-3
abundance: NA
v_gene: TRBV25-1
CDR3nt: TGTGCCAGCAGTAGTGTGCGGGACCGCACAGATACGCAGTATTTT
CDR3aa: CASSSVRDRTDTQYF

d_gene: NA
j_gene: TRBJ1-6
abundance: NA
v_gene: TRBV19
CDR3nt: TGTGCCAGTAGTATACAGGCATATAATTCACCCCTCCACTTT
CDR3aa: CASSIQAYNSPLHF

d_gene: NA
j_gene: TRBJ2-3
abundance: NA
v_gene: TRBV4-1
CDR3nt: TGCGCCAGCAGCCAAGTCCAATCATGGGCGGATACGCAGTATTTT
CDR3aa: CASSQVQSWADTQYF

d_gene: TRBD2
j_gene: TRBJ2-1
abundance: NA
v_gene: TRBV4-3
CDR3nt: TGCGCCAGCAGCCAAGATGCCGGACTAGCCTACAATGAGCAGTTCTTC
CDR3aa: CASSQDAGLAYNEQFF

d_gene: NA
j_gene: TRBJ1-2
abundance: NA
v_gene: TRBV6-5
CDR3nt: TGTGCCGCCCGAGAAACAGGGTCTGGTAGCTACACCTTC
CDR3aa: CAARETGSGSYTF

d_gene: TRBD1
j_gene: TRBJ1-4
abundance: NA
v_gene: TRBV9
CDR3nt: TGTGCCAGCAGCTCAACCGGGACAGGGAATGAAAAACTGTTTTTT
CDR3aa: CASSSTGTGNEKLFF

d_gene: TRBD1
j_gene: TRBJ2-7
abundance: NA
v_gene: TRBV7-2
CDR3nt: TGTGCCAGCAGCTCAAGGTGGGGACAGGGGGCCTACGAGCAGTACTTC
CDR3aa: CASSSRWGQGAYEQYF

d_gene: TRBD1
j_gene: TRBJ2-3
abundance: NA
v_gene: TRBV5-1
CDR3nt: TGCGCCAGCAGCAAATGGGACAGGGCGGGCACAGATACGCAGTATTTT
CDR3aa: CASSKWDRAGTDTQYF

d_gene: NA
j_gene: TRBJ2-1
abundance: NA
v_gene: TRBV5-1
CDR3nt: TGCGCCAGCAGCCCCCTCGCAGGGTTCTTTGTCTCCTACAATGAGCAGTTCTTC
CDR3aa: CASSPLAGFFVSYNEQFF

d_gene: TRBD2
j_gene: TRBJ2-5
abundance: NA
v_gene: TRBV9
CDR3nt: TGTGCCAGCAGCGTAGGGACTAGCGACCAAGAGACCCAGTACTTC
CDR3aa: CASSVGTSDQETQYF

d_gene: NA
j_gene: TRBJ1-2
abundance: NA
v_gene: TRBV6-5
CDR3nt: TGTGCCAGCAGTTACTCATCCCGGGAGGCTAACTATGGCTACACCTTC
CDR3aa: CASSYSSREANYGYTF

d_gene: TRBD1
j_gene: TRBJ2-5
abundance: once
v_gene: TRBV6-5
CDR3nt: TGTGCCAGCAGTAGGACAGGGGGCGTCGAGACCCAGTACTTC
CDR3aa: CASSRTGGVETQYF

d_gene: TRBD2
j_gene: TRBJ2-3
abundance: NA
v_gene: TRBV7-2
CDR3nt: TGTGCCAGCAGCTCTAGCGGGGGGTTGGGAGATACGCAGTATTTT
CDR3aa: CASSSSGGLGDTQYF

d_gene: NA
j_gene: TRBJ2-2
abundance: few
v_gene: TRBV7-9
CDR3nt: TGTGCCAGCAGCTTAGGAGATACCGGGGAGCTGTTTTTT
CDR3aa: CASSLGDTGELFF

d_gene: TRBD1
j_gene: TRBJ1-6
abundance: few
v_gene: TRBV6-4
CDR3nt: TGTGCCAGCAGGGACCGGGACAGGAAGAATTCACCCCTCCACTTT
CDR3aa: CASRDRDRKNSPLHF

d_gene: NA
j_gene: TRBJ1-4
abundance: few
v_gene: TRBV7-9
CDR3nt: TGTGCCAGCACCTTGAGTGAAAAACTGTTTTTT
CDR3aa: CASTLSEKLFF

d_gene: NA
j_gene: TRBJ1-1
abundance: NA
v_gene: TRBV29-1
CDR3nt: TGCAGCGTTGCAGGGCGAAACACTGAAGCTTTCTTT
CDR3aa: CSVAGRNTEAFF

d_gene: TRBD2
j_gene: TRBJ2-3
abundance: once
v_gene: TRBV6-1
CDR3nt: TGTGCCAGCAGTGAAGCGTGGGCGGGGGGGCAAGATACGCAGTATTTT
CDR3aa: CASSEAWAGGQDTQYF